These T cell receptor beta chains were read from a single sample in a study of CD8 T cells in Susac syndrome. Each CDR3 protein is one row after TCRdb ran MiXCR on the immunoSEQ multiplex PCR reads. The sample yields roughly 200,000 distinct CDR3 sequences, 85% to 95% seen once. Sequencing used CD4+ T cells from PBMCs. The receptor source for this set is a human donor in good health. The CDR3 runs from the conserved cysteine through the conserved F or W. Only some rows state a clone size, as once, few, many or a class for expanded clones.

clone size,J gene,V gene,CDR3 protein
.,TRBJ2-7,TRBV29-1,CSGAGTTAEQYF
.,TRBJ2-1,TRBV5-1,CASKETMDSPWFF
.,TRBJ1-2,TRBV11-2,CASSLVGQGYTF
.,TRBJ2-1,TRBV11-2,CASSSSDRGLYNEQFF
once,TRBJ1-1,TRBV15,CATSRVGADEAFF
once,TRBJ2-5,TRBV27,CASSSRTSGSGTQYF
.,TRBJ2-7,TRBV27,CASSLPRDIFYYEQYF
.,TRBJ2-1,TRBV12-3/TRBV12-4,CASSLGTSGAFGGPRNNEQFF
.,TRBJ1-1,TRBV30,CAWIGPWNTEAFF
.,TRBJ1-3,TRBV20-1,CSARVRGQGNTIYF
.,TRBJ1-2,TRBV29-1,CSVDAGQSIYGYTF
.,TRBJ2-1,TRBV29-1,CSVSVGGNNEQFF
once,TRBJ1-5,TRBV7-8,CASSSGRMSQHF
.,TRBJ2-2,TRBV12-3/TRBV12-4,CASSLVRGGELFF
once,TRBJ1-1,TRBV5-1,CASSFSQQNTEAFF
.,TRBJ1-4,TRBV2,CASSEVGGHGEKLFF
once,TRBJ2-7,TRBV6-5,CASSDRGHQGEQYF
.,TRBJ2-1,TRBV20-1,CSAHPGLAPDNEQFF
.,TRBJ2-3,TRBV6-2/TRBV6-3,CASSSGLAGDADTQYF
.,TRBJ2-1,TRBV5-1,CASRRQTGENEQFF
.,TRBJ1-1,TRBV19,CASSITDLNTEAFF
.,TRBJ2-6,TRBV9,CASSVERLGANVLTF
.,TRBJ2-3,TRBV30,CACSSSSGRGDTQYF
.,TRBJ2-3,TRBV28,CASCRTQYTDTQYF
.,TRBJ2-3,TRBV28,CASSLDTTDTQYF
.,TRBJ2-7,TRBV5-4,CASSTDLGEQYF
.,TRBJ2-3,TRBV29-1,CSVVGTSGADTQYF
.,TRBJ2-6,TRBV5-1,CASSPGAPGANVLTF
.,TRBJ2-1,TRBV29-1,CSVGRGGGNEQFF
.,TRBJ1-2,TRBV7-9,CASSLGQPRYGYTF
.,TRBJ2-2,TRBV3-1,CASSQGGTGELFF
.,TRBJ2-4,TRBV3-1,CASSQDRTGVSTQYF
.,TRBJ1-5,TRBV27,CASSSLTGSQPQHF
.,TRBJ2-1,TRBV27,CASSRLAGGALGNEQFF
.,TRBJ1-4,TRBV30,CARGSGEKLFF
.,TRBJ2-7,TRBV28,CASTTGGYYEQYF
.,TRBJ1-5,TRBV6-2/TRBV6-3,CASSLDRYQPQHF
.,TRBJ2-5,TRBV3-1,CASSQEGLVPRTQYF
.,TRBJ2-3,TRBV5-1,CANYPGLADTDTQYF
.,TRBJ1-5,TRBV2,CASRGEGQPQHF
.,TRBJ2-7,TRBV28,CASSTPGAYEQYF
.,TRBJ2-5,TRBV29-1,CSVEEVLAGETQYF
once,TRBJ1-2,TRBV3-1,CASSQGGQGIGYTF
.,TRBJ2-7,TRBV30,CAWSGAPKGEQYF
.,TRBJ2-1,TRBV3-1,CASSQRTPYNEQFF
.,TRBJ2-7,TRBV4-2,CASSQGGTSGRTYEQYF
.,TRBJ2-7,TRBV30,CAWSRSLGEEQYF
.,TRBJ2-3,TRBV2,CASSGGPAGDTQYF
.,TRBJ2-7,TRBV5-1,CASSLRPIYEQYF
.,TRBJ1-1,TRBV30,CASLGGGTEAFF
.,TRBJ2-7,TRBV29-1,CSVDLGPSTYEQYF
.,TRBJ2-1,TRBV20-1,CSARAGGTDAYNEQFF
.,TRBJ2-3,TRBV20-1,CSARDWKTTDTQYF
.,TRBJ1-5,TRBV6-5,CASSASADQPQHF
.,TRBJ2-3,TRBV4-3,CASSPYRGSTDTQYF
.,TRBJ2-3,TRBV20-1,CSAPGAGGSTDTQYF
.,TRBJ2-7,TRBV12-3/TRBV12-4,CASSGDGEQYF
.,TRBJ2-6,TRBV5-1,CASSYGGFGANVLTF
.,TRBJ1-2,TRBV7-9,CASSLAQGVAGYTF